A single TCR beta chain is shown here with its context. The data are from a study of blood T cell repertoires in COVID-19. Study information: Donors in the United States, Italy and Spain gave samples during acute or convalescent COVID-19. In each case, the material was cDNA or gDNA derived from T cells, B-cell-depleted T cells, or PBMCs.

Data came from immunoSEQ multiplex PCR; TCRdb stores just in-frame clones and leaves some out. Among 50,000 to 70,000 clones listed, around 87% were seen once. This CDR3 has 14 amino acids. Germline-derived CDR1 and CDR2 are SGHTA and FQGTGA. Trimming stripped 5 bases from V and 5 bases from J, with 15 bases between. The specimen sequenced was peripheral blood. The rearrangement joins TRBV7-3 to TRBJ1-1; perhaps TRBD1 as D (6 bases). This sequence was found in a man in his sixties with active or convalescent COVID-19. CDR3 amino acids: CASSPEGGRTEAFF. The CDR3 region has the DNA TGTGCCAGCAGCCCCGAGGGGGGGCGGACTGAAGCTTTCTTT. The full variable domain, in which reference TRBV7-3 and TRBJ1-1 provide the parts outside the CDR3, is GAGVSQTPSNKVTEKGKYVELRCDPISGHTALYWYRQSLGQGPEFLIYFQGTGAADDSGLPNDRFFAVRPEGSVSTLKIQRTERGDSAVYLCASSPEGGRTEAFFGQGTRLTVV.